The next 32 T cell receptor beta chains were all read from a single sample in a study of Ad26.COV2.S vaccination and SARS-CoV-2 variants. As for treatment: over 15 received Ad26.COV2.S at low or high dose, single or two shots; 5 received placebo; per-sample allocation not given. The samples were gathered on day 63 after the first injection of vaccine or placebo. Generated by immunoSEQ multiplex PCR, the TCRdb table keeps only in-frame clones and is missing some. The sample lists approximately 280,000 clones, about 90% occurring once. Sequencing was performed on peripheral blood, taken in a trial of Ad26.COV2.S vaccine versus placebo. The receptors stem from a person aged 18-65 years who received the Ad26.COV2.S COVID-19 vaccine or a placebo.

The chain combines TRBV18 with TRBJ1-4; the D gene is possibly TRBD1 (5 bases). Germline assignment: CDR1 KGHSH and CDR2 LQKENI. This CDR3 region has 14 residues. Trimming stripped 5 bases from V and 8 bases from J, with 15 bases between. The CDR3 sequence is CASSAEGWGEKLFF. The CDR3 DNA follows: TGTGCCAGCTCAGCTGAAGGGTGGGGCGAAAAACTGTTTTTT.

The rearrangement joins TRBV5-1 to TRBJ2-3; 10 bases agree with TRBD2. V dropped 6 bases and J dropped 1; count of bases not matched to a gene: 5. This CDR3 is 15 amino acids long. In germline, CDR1 is SGHRS, CDR2 YFSETQ. The CDR3 sequence is CASTEGLAGTDTQYF. CDR3 nucleotides: TGCGCCAGCACCGAAGGACTAGCGGGCACAGATACGCAGTATTTT.

The chain is built from TRBV6-1 and TRBJ1-5; D not certain. CDR1 and CDR2 (germline): MNHNS, SASEGT. V lost 3 bases to trimming and J lost 7 bases, with 7 bases between them. The CDR3 loop spans 12 amino acids. This CDR3 is CASSDNYQPQHF. The CDR3, as DNA: TGTGCCAGCAGTGATAACTACCAGCCCCAGCATTTT.

V is TRBV9 and J is TRBJ2-7; maybe TRBD2 (6 bases). This CDR3 comprises 14 residues. In germline, CDR1 is SGDLS, CDR2 YYNGEE. The V gene lost 2 bases and the J gene lost 1 base, with 10 bases spanning the gap. CDR3 coding DNA: TGTGCCAGCAGCGTCGAGGGAGGATCCTACGAGCAGTACTTC. Translation gives CASSVEGGSYEQYF. The variable domain in full, completed from reference TRBV9 and TRBJ2-7, reads DSGVTQTPKHLITATGQRVTLRCSPRSGDLSVYWYQQSLDQGLQFLIQYYNGEERAKGNILERFSAQQFPDLHSELNLSSLELGDSALYFCASSVEGGSYEQYFGPGTRLTVT.

J is TRBJ2-2 and V is TRBV5-5; D ambiguous. The CDR3 covers 15 residues. In germline, CDR1 is SGHKS, CDR2 YYEKEE (reference sequence). V lost 1 base, J lost 1 base, and 8 bases lay in between. The CDR3 spells CASSLWQMNTGELFF. The CDR3 DNA follows: TGTGCCAGCAGCTTGTGGCAGATGAACACCGGGGAGCTGTTTTTT. Variable domain in full (rest from reference TRBV5-5 and TRBJ2-2): DAGVTQSPTHLIKTRGQQVTLRCSPISGHKSVSWYQQVLGQGPQFIFQYYEKEERGRGNFPDRFSARQFPNYSSELNVNALLLGDSALYLCASSLWQMNTGELFFGEGSRLTVL.

The chain employs TRBV4-3 and TRBJ1-6, with a tentative D call TRBD1 (5 bases). There are 15 residues in the CDR3. The germline V gene encodes CDR1 LGHNA and CDR2 YSLEER. V was cut by 1 base and J by 9 bases, with 13 bases left in between. This CDR3 is CASSQGTPGRSPLHF. CDR3 DNA sequence: TGCGCCAGCAGCCAAGGGACGCCGGGGCGTTCACCCCTCCACTTT.

The rearrangement links TRBV2 to TRBJ2-4; 8 bases line up with TRBD1. Trimming cost V 6 bases and J 0 bases; bases outside gene matches: 13. The CDR3 contains 18 residues. CDR1 SNHLY and CDR2 FYNNEI come from the germline V gene. The DNA for the CDR3 is TGTGCCAGCAGGGACAGGGCGGCGAGATTACTAGCCAAAAACATTCAGTACTTC. This gives the protein CASRDRAARLLAKNIQYF.

The chain carries TRBV4-3 and TRBJ1-2; 7 bases are a match to TRBD1. Germline V gene data show CDR1 as LGHNA and CDR2 as YSLEER. Trimming cost V 1 base and J 8 bases; bases outside gene matches: 16. CDR3 length: 17 amino acids. CDR3 DNA: TGCGCCAGCAGCCAAGTGACAGGGCCCAACCTAGTTGGGGGCTACACCTTC. It encodes CASSQVTGPNLVGGYTF.

The chain combines TRBV21-1 with TRBJ2-1; the table's D gene call, TRBD2, was not cross checked with the DNA. TRBV21-1 is an annotated pseudogene. The CDR3 contains 17 residues. The CDR3 nucleotides are TGTGCCAGCAGCAGCGACAGGACTAGCGCCAACTACAATGAGCAGTTCTTC. Its protein is CASSSDRTSANYNEQFF.

The chain is built from TRBV5-1 and TRBJ2-1, with 9 bases fitting TRBD1. There are 16 residues in the CDR3. Germline loops: CDR1 SGHRS, CDR2 YFSETQ. The J segment lost 3 bases and the V segment lost 2 bases, leaving 6 bases of the junction unmatched. The chain's CDR3 is CASSFRTGEVYNEQFF. CDR3 bases: TGCGCCAGCAGCTTTAGGACAGGGGAGGTCTACAATGAGCAGTTCTTC.

The chain carries TRBV27 and TRBJ2-7; D is unclear. CDR1 MNHEY and CDR2 SMNVEV come from the germline V gene (reference sequence). The V and J ends lost 1 base and 6 bases respectively, with 7 bases between them. The CDR3 sequence is 12 residues long. The CDR3 spells CASSLLKGEQYF. The CDR3 DNA follows: TGTGCCAGCAGTTTATTGAAGGGCGAGCAGTACTTC.

V and J are TRBV28 and TRBJ1-2; TRBD1 is a possible D gene (6 bases). V was pared by 7 bases and J by 6 bases, with 24 bases between. The CDR3 covers 16 residues. In germline, CDR1 is MDHEN, CDR2 SYDVKM. The CDR3 sequence is CASTSGERGFSHGYTF. As DNA, the CDR3 is TGTGCCAGCACCTCCGGGGAAAGGGGGTTCTCACATGGCTACACCTTC.

The J gene is TRBJ2-1, the V gene TRBV28; D is possibly TRBD2 (7 bases). Germline CDR1 reads MDHEN; CDR2 reads SYDVKM. This CDR3 has 16 residues. Trimming left V 2 bases short and J 1 base short, with 12 bases between. The CDR3 region has the DNA TGTGCCAGCAGTTTAGGGGGGGCTCTATCCTACAATGAGCAGTTCTTC. Translated, it gives CASSLGGALSYNEQFF.

This clone was counted between two and nine times. The V call is TRBV2, the J call TRBJ1-1, with 7 bases that match TRBD1. The CDR3 contains 14 residues. V lost 6 bases, J lost 3 bases, and 7 bases stayed unmatched. The V gene's germline CDR1 is SNHLY and CDR2 FYNNEI. In nucleotides, the CDR3 is TGTGCCAGCAGGACCACAGGGGTAGACACTGAAGCTTTCTTT. Translated, it gives CASRTTGVDTEAFF.

This chain links TRBV5-4 with TRBJ2-7, with TRBD2 identical over 9 bases. With 3 bases clipped from V and 2 bases from J, the junction kept 6 bases outside the gene matches. This CDR3 contains 15 residues. Germline CDR1 is SGHNT and CDR2 is YYREEE (reference sequence). CDR3 DNA: TGTGCCAGCAGCTCGTCTAGCGGGAAGACCTACGAGCAGTACTTC. It encodes CASSSSSGKTYEQYF.

The V gene is TRBV5-4, the J gene TRBJ1-1, with TRBD1 as a possible D gene (6 bases). V was cut by 6 bases and J by 0 bases, with 9 bases left in between. CDR3 size: 13 residues. In germline, CDR1 is SGHNT, CDR2 YYREEE (reference sequence). The CDR3 coding sequence is TGTGCCAGCACCGGGACATTGAACACTGAAGCTTTCTTT. Its translation: CASTGTLNTEAFF.

This clone was observed once. V and J are TRBV2 and TRBJ1-2, with 9 nucleotides matching TRBD1. The trim removed 5 bases at V and 2 bases at J, leaving 6 bases unmatched. Germline lookup yields CDR1 SNHLY and CDR2 FYNNEI. This CDR3 is 15 amino acids long. CDR3 DNA sequence: TGTGCCAGCAGTCCGGGACAGGGCCCAAACTATGGCTACACCTTC. Protein product: CASSPGQGPNYGYTF.

The V gene is TRBV2, the J gene TRBJ1-5; D gene unclear. Germline CDR1 SNHLY, CDR2 FYNNEI. The CDR3 has 14 residues. Trimming pared 5 bases from V and 3 bases from J, leaving 11 bases between. The CDR3 protein is CASSLSISNQPQHF. As DNA, the CDR3 is TGTGCCAGCAGTCTAAGCATATCCAATCAGCCCCAGCATTTT.

The rearrangement joins TRBV19 to TRBJ1-5, with TRBD1 identical over 7 bases. Germline V gives CDR1 LNHDA, CDR2 SQIVND (reference sequence). The CDR3 is 14 amino acids. Losses at the gene ends were 7 bases for V and 1 base for J; bases not matched to a gene: 4. CDR3 in amino acids: CASNRQGSNQPQHF. CDR3 DNA sequence: TGTGCCAGTAATAGACAGGGCAGCAATCAGCCCCAGCATTTT.

The genes are TRBV7-2 and TRBJ2-7; 10 nucleotides align to TRBD2. This CDR3 has 15 amino acids. V was pared by 5 bases and J by 4 bases, with 8 bases of the junction left unmatched. Germline values: CDR1 SGHTA, CDR2 FQGNSA. The CDR3 loop reads CASSPLAGVRYEQYF. DNA for the CDR3: TGTGCCAGCAGCCCCCTAGCGGGAGTAAGGTACGAGCAGTACTTC.

The chain carries TRBV19 and TRBJ1-1; D is ambiguous. The germline V and J ends were trimmed by 2 bases and 1 base, with 8 bases remaining between them. The CDR3 totals 14 residues. CDR1 is LNHDA and CDR2 is SQIVND in the germline V gene (reference sequence). CDR3 sequence: CASSIQETNTEAFF. As DNA, the CDR3 is TGTGCCAGTAGTATACAGGAGACGAACACTGAAGCTTTCTTT.

The gene calls are TRBV6-5 and TRBJ1-5; D might be TRBD1 (5 bases). The CDR3 runs 14 residues. Germline values: CDR1 MNHEY, CDR2 SVGAGI. V dropped 2 bases and J dropped 5 bases, with 10 bases sitting between them. CDR3 amino acids: CASSYEKGYQPQHF. CDR3 in DNA: TGTGCCAGCAGTTACGAGAAGGGGTATCAGCCCCAGCATTTT.

As DNA, the CDR3 is TGCGCCACTCAGGACAGTCTTAACTATGGCTACACCTTC. It yields the protein CATQDSLNYGYTF. V gene TRBV4-1 combines with J gene TRBJ1-2; D may be TRBD1 (6 bases). Germline CDR1 is MGHRA and CDR2 is YSYEKL. Trimming took 10 bases from V and 1 from J, leaving 13 bases between them. The CDR3 is made up of 13 amino acids.

The chain recombines TRBV11-2 with TRBJ1-1; D is unclear. The CDR3 length is 14 residues. Between the trimmed V and J ends, which lost 5 bases and 8 bases, there was a span of 18 bases. Germline loops: CDR1 SGHAT, CDR2 FQNNGV. Here the CDR3 reads CASSQQTRGLEAFF. In nucleotides, the CDR3 is TGTGCCAGCAGCCAACAGACCCGAGGACTCGAAGCTTTCTTT.

The chain couples TRBV10-3 to TRBJ1-1; no definite D call. Per the germline V gene, CDR1 is ENHRY and CDR2 is SYGVKD. V gave up 8 bases and J gave up 0 bases, with 10 bases separating them. This CDR3 spans 13 amino acids. This CDR3 is CAIGGNMNTEAFF. DNA of the CDR3: TGTGCCATCGGAGGCAACATGAACACTGAAGCTTTCTTT.

Only a few counts were recorded for this clone. The chain combines TRBV5-6 with TRBJ2-1; a possible D gene is TRBD2 (5 bases). CDR1 SGHDT and CDR2 YYEEEE come from the germline V gene. The CDR3 runs 13 residues. Trimming left V 4 bases short and J 8 bases short, with 13 bases between. The CDR3 here is CASSPPSSHEQFF. The CDR3, as DNA: TGTGCCAGCAGCCCGCCTAGCTCCCATGAGCAGTTCTTC.

CDR3 in amino acids: CASTSSGANVLTF. The CDR3 nucleotides are TGTGCCAGCACAAGCTCTGGGGCCAACGTCCTGACTTTC. The chain recombines TRBV6-5 with TRBJ2-6, with no clear D. Germline-derived CDR1 and CDR2 are MNHEY and SVGAGI. The CDR3 loop spans 13 amino acids. Deletions cut 7 bases from V and 0 bases from J, with 4 bases between.

Details on this clone: Relative to the germline gene, one junction end is altered; a read error may explain this. The chain recombines TRBV5-1 with TRBJ2-5; 7 positions match TRBD2. The CDR3 is 13 residues long. Germline CDR1 reads SGHRS; CDR2 reads YFSETQ. The CDR3 spells CASRLSGEETQYF. DNA of the CDR3: TGCGCCAGCCGCTTGAGCGGGGAAGAGACCCAGTACTTC.

The chain recombines TRBV5-1 with TRBJ2-7; no firm D call. V was trimmed by 5 bases and J by 6 bases, leaving 18 bases between them. The germline CDR1 and CDR2 sequences are SGHRS and YFSETQ. The CDR3 sequence is 14 residues long. The CDR3 loop reads CASSQSAGFSEQYF. The CDR3 region has the DNA TGCGCCAGCAGTCAAAGTGCAGGATTCAGCGAGCAGTACTTC.

The chain recombines TRBV12-3 or TRBV12-4 with TRBJ1-1, with D hard to call. The V and J ends lost 8 bases and 8 bases respectively, with 18 bases between them. This CDR3 is 13 amino acids long. The CDR3 region has the DNA TGTGCCAGCCTACCATCGTGGGCAGCGGAAGCTTTCTTT. It specifies CASLPSWAAEAFF.

The V gene is TRBV12-3 or TRBV12-4, the J gene TRBJ2-7, with D uncertain. V shed 4 bases and J shed 3 bases, with 4 bases lying between them. The CDR3 loop spans 11 amino acids. CDR3 nucleotides: TGTGCCAGCAGTTCCGTCTACGAGCAGTACTTC. It yields the protein CASSSVYEQYF.

The chain recombines TRBV7-9 with TRBJ1-2, with D unclear. Germline loops: CDR1 SEHNR, CDR2 FQNEAQ (reference sequence). This CDR3 is built from 13 residues. V lost 5 bases, J lost 2 bases, and 9 bases lay in between. The chain's CDR3 is CASSADGNYGYTF. DNA of the CDR3: TGTGCCAGCAGCGCCGACGGAAACTATGGCTACACCTTC.